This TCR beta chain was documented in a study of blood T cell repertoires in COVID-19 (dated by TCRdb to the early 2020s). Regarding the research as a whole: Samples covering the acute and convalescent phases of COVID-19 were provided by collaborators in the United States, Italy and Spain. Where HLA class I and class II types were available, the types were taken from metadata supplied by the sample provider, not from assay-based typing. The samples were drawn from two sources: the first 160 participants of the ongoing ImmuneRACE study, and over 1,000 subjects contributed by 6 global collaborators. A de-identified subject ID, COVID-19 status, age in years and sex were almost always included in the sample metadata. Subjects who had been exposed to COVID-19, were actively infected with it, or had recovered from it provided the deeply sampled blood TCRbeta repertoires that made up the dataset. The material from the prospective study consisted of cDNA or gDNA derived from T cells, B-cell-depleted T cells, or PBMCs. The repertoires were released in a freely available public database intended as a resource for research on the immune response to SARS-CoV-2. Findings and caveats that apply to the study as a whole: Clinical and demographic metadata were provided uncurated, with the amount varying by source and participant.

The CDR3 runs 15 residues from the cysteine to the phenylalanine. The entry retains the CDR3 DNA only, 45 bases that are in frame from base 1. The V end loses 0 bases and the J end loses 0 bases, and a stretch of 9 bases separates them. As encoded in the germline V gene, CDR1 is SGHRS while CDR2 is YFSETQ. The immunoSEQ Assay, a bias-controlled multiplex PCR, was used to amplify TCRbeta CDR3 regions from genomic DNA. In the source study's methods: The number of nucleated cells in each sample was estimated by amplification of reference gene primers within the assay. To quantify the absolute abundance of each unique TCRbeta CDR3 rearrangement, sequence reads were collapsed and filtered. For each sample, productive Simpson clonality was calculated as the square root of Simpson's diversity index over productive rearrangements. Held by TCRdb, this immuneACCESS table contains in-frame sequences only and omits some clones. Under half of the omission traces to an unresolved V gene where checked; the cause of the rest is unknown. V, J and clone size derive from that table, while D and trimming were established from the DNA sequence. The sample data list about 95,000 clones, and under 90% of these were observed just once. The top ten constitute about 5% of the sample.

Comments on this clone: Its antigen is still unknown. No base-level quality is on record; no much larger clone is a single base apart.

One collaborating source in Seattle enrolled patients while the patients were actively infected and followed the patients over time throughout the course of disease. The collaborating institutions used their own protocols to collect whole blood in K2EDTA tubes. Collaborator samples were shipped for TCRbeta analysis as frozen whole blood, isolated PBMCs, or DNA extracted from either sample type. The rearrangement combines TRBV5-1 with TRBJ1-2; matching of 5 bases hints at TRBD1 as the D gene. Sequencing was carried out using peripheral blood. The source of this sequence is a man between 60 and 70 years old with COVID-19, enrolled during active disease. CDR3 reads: CASSLGGSSNYGYTF. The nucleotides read TGCGCCAGCAGCTTGGGGGGCAGTTCTAACTATGGCTACACCTTC.